This TCR beta chain is drawn from a study of beta chain features in type 1 diabetes. Notes on this clone: The target antigen is unknown.

Investigators reverse transcribed all isolated RNA, so they sequenced expressed TCRB transcripts. Clones were sequenced by immunoSEQ multiplex PCR, and TCRdb holds only the in-frame ones, with some missing. The sample consists of about 900,000 clones, roughly a sixth of them appearing once. CDR3 length equals 17 residues. The ends lost 5 bases at V and 5 bases at J; junction bases unmatched: 13. Germline loops: CDR1 SGHTA, CDR2 FQGNSA. General observations from the study: Comparison showed that naive, central memory and Treg TCRB repertoires appeared more similar among patients than among healthy donors.

This sequence joins TRBV7-2 and TRBJ2-2; 8 nucleotides match TRBD2. Sequencing was performed on naive CD4+ T cells from blood. The receptor was derived from a woman aged 18-29 years in good health. The CDR3 protein is CASSPSVAGGETGELFF. The CDR3 coding sequence is TGTGCCAGCAGCCCCTCCGTCGCGGGGGGTGAGACCGGGGAGCTGTTTTTT.